This T cell receptor beta chain derives from a study of shared clonotypes between healthy human individuals. This clone has only one observation. Its matching antigen is unknown. Authors' processing steps: For the immunoSEQ data, sequences were junction-only without quality scores, so filtering differed. Method: immunoSEQ multiplex PCR; TCRdb's copy keeps in-frame clones and lacks some. V and J calls and clone size are copied from that table; D and trimming were computed from the DNA. Of about 2.3 million clones in the sample, approximately 95% were seen once. There were no recent acute infections or vaccinations among the donors, who were healthy HIV-negative adults. Study-wide results and caveats: Richness estimates generally favored naive over memory subsets.

The source material was naive CD4+ T cells from PBMCs. The subset here: CD45RA+ positively selected. The receptor's source is a man younger than 30 in good health. Some clones in this sample may be carry-over from other donors' samples.

As DNA, the CDR3 is TGTGCCAGCAGTATACGACAGGGGGCCAACGAGCAGTACTTC. Protein: CASSIRQGANEQYF. The chain has TRBV2 and TRBJ2-7; 10 nucleotides agree with TRBD1. Trimming removed 5 bases from V and 5 bases from J; junction bases left unmatched: 6. Germline loops: CDR1 SNHLY, CDR2 FYNNEI. There are 14 residues in the CDR3.